The 31 T cell receptor beta chains below were found in one sample sequenced in a study of cytomegalovirus exposure and HLA in healthy donors. Vbeta (60) and Jbeta (13) primers were used in the PCR. Libraries were prepared by immunoSEQ multiplex PCR; TCRdb keeps only in-frame clonotypes and omits some of them. The sample includes some 150,000 clones, roughly 80% of them seen just once. Material for sequencing was PBMCs. These receptors were taken from a woman in her fifties or sixties in good health and CMV-seropositive.

This chain uses TRBV7-6 with TRBJ2-1; TRBD2 aligns across 10 bases. The CDR3 is made up of 16 amino acids. CDR1 and CDR2 (germline): SGHVS, FNYEAQ. Trimming removed 3 bases from V and 10 bases from J; junction bases left unmatched: 12. The CDR3 sequence is CASSFLIAGGQGEQFF. Here the CDR3 DNA reads TGTGCCAGCAGCTTTCTTATAGCGGGGGGCCAAGGGGAGCAGTTCTTC.

The chain carries TRBV9 and TRBJ2-3; 9 nucleotides align to TRBD2. The ends lost 0 bases at V and 4 bases at J; junction bases unmatched: 3. Germline V gene lookup returns CDR1 SGDLS and CDR2 YYNGEE. This CDR3 spans 15 amino acids. CDR3 nucleotide sequence: TGTGCCAGCAGCGTAGAGGGACTAGCTGCAGATACGCAGTATTTT. Amino acid sequence: CASSVEGLAADTQYF.

This clone was counted only a few times. The V and J genes are TRBV9 and TRBJ2-7, with TRBD2 matching 8 bases. Germline CDR1 and CDR2: SGDLS and YYNGEE. Unmatched junction bases numbered 3, after V lost 4 bases and J lost 6 bases. This CDR3 has 12 amino acids. The CDR3: CASSTGGGEQYF. DNA of the CDR3: TGTGCCAGCAGCACCGGGGGGGGCGAGCAGTACTTC. Variable domain in full (rest from reference TRBV9 and TRBJ2-7): DSGVTQTPKHLITATGQRVTLRCSPRSGDLSVYWYQQSLDQGLQFLIQYYNGEERAKGNILERFSAQQFPDLHSELNLSSLELGDSALYFCASSTGGGEQYFGPGTRLTVT.

Concerning this clone itself: One end of the junction varies from germline; a read error may be responsible. CDR3 residues: CAGSSRVSGYTF. In DNA form, the CDR3 reads TGTGCCGGCAGCAGCAGGGTTTCTGGCTACACCTTC. This sequence joins TRBV14 and TRBJ1-2; tentative D call: TRBD1 (5 bases). CDR1 is SGHDN and CDR2 is FVKESK in the germline V gene. The CDR3 has 12 amino acids.

This chain connects TRBV7-9 to TRBJ1-2; D unresolved. CDR1 SEHNR and CDR2 FQNEAQ come from the germline V gene (reference sequence). There are 12 residues in the CDR3. Deletions cut 3 bases from V and 7 bases from J, with 9 bases between. The CDR3 sequence: CASSFGSGGYTF. DNA of the CDR3: TGTGCCAGCAGCTTCGGGAGTGGTGGCTACACCTTC.

This clone has only a few counts. In nucleotides, the CDR3 is TGTGCCAGCAGCCTGGGACAGAACTATGGCTACACCTTC. Its protein is CASSLGQNYGYTF. J is TRBJ1-2 and V is TRBV7-6, with 7 bases matching TRBD1. The CDR3 spans 13 residues. Germline values: CDR1 SGHVS, CDR2 FNYEAQ. V trimming: 5 bases; J trimming: 2 bases; junction bases outside the gene matches: 2.

The chain recombines TRBV19 with TRBJ2-3, with a weak D call TRBD1 (5 bases). Germline V lookup: CDR1 LNHDA, CDR2 SQIVND (reference sequence). V was pared by 3 bases and J by 3 bases, with 13 bases between. This CDR3 spans 15 amino acids. The CDR3 DNA sequence: TGTGCCAGTAGTATGACAGTCAGGGTTACAGATACGCAGTATTTT. It codes for CASSMTVRVTDTQYF.

The V call is TRBV7-8, the J call TRBJ1-5; 12 nucleotides line up with TRBD1. Germline loops: CDR1 SGHVS, CDR2 FQNEAQ. This CDR3 comprises 16 residues. The J segment lost 6 bases and the V segment lost 3 bases, leaving 6 bases of the junction unmatched. The CDR3 DNA reads TGTGCCAGCAGCTTGGGGACAGGGGGCGCAGGTCAGCCCCAGCATTTT. It specifies CASSLGTGGAGQPQHF.

This clone was seen a single time. CDR3 nucleotides: TGTGCCAGTAGTAGGACTCAAGGAAACACCATATATTTT. This gives the protein CASSRTQGNTIYF. The chain uses TRBV19 and TRBJ1-3; D remains unclear. Germline-derived CDR1 and CDR2 are LNHDA and SQIVND (reference sequence). V lost 4 bases and J 4 bases, leaving 8 bases between the germline ends. This CDR3 region has 13 residues.

This chain joins TRBV28 and TRBJ2-7; D might be TRBD1 (6 bases). The V and J ends lost 5 bases and 0 bases respectively, with 14 bases between them. Looked up from germline, CDR1 is MDHEN and CDR2 is SYDVKM. This CDR3 has 15 amino acids. CDR3 loop: CASSRQAWGSYEQYF. DNA of the CDR3: TGTGCCAGCAGTCGACAGGCATGGGGCTCCTACGAGCAGTACTTC.

This clone was seen only a few times. V usage is TRBV6-5 and J usage is TRBJ2-1, with a possible D match to TRBD2 (6 bases). The CDR3 covers 15 residues. The germline gives CDR1 MNHEY, CDR2 SVGAGI. The germline V and J ends were trimmed by 5 bases and 0 bases, with 11 bases remaining between them. The CDR3 is CASSLDGSSYNEQFF. For the CDR3, the DNA is TGTGCCAGCAGTCTAGACGGGAGCTCCTACAATGAGCAGTTCTTC.

Details on this clone: Other DNA sequences of this sample code for an identical CDR3. This sequence joins TRBV18 and TRBJ1-1; 7 bases map to TRBD1. The CDR3 loop spans 13 amino acids. Germline V gene data show CDR1 as KGHSH and CDR2 as LQKENI. V lost 4 bases, J lost 3 bases, and 2 bases stayed unmatched. The CDR3 here is CASSQGADTEAFF. The CDR3 DNA reads TGTGCCAGCTCACAGGGGGCGGACACTGAAGCTTTCTTT.

The V and J genes are TRBV9 and TRBJ2-7; tentative D call: TRBD2 (7 bases). The CDR3 consists of 15 residues. CDR1 SGDLS and CDR2 YYNGEE come from the germline V gene. Trimming removed 4 bases from V and 2 bases from J, with 16 bases in between. CDR3 DNA sequence: TGTGCCAGCAGCCCCTCCGGGGGGCTGCCCTACGAGCAGTACTTC. Its protein product is CASSPSGGLPYEQYF. Complete variable domain (other parts from reference TRBV9 and TRBJ2-7): DSGVTQTPKHLITATGQRVTLRCSPRSGDLSVYWYQQSLDQGLQFLIQYYNGEERAKGNILERFSAQQFPDLHSELNLSSLELGDSALYFCASSPSGGLPYEQYFGPGTRLTVT.

The V and J genes are TRBV5-6 and TRBJ2-7; 7 bases are a match to TRBD1. The CDR3 covers 15 residues. With V trimmed by 4 bases and J by 3 bases, 10 bases remained unmatched. Germline V gene data show CDR1 as SGHDT and CDR2 as YYEEEE. CDR3 sequence: CASSQGVSFRYEQYF. CDR3 DNA sequence: TGTGCCAGCAGCCAGGGGGTCTCTTTTCGCTACGAGCAGTACTTC.

The chain joins TRBV9 to TRBJ2-2; no clear D gene. The CDR3 length is 13 residues. Germline V lookup: CDR1 SGDLS, CDR2 YYNGEE. V lost 1 base and J 7 bases, leaving 8 bases between the germline ends. The CDR3 DNA sequence: TGTGCCAGCAGCGTACGACATGGCGGGGAGCTGTTTTTT. Protein: CASSVRHGGELFF.

A few counts support this clone. This chain links TRBV5-1 with TRBJ1-2, with 7 nucleotides matching TRBD1. The CDR3 has 15 residues. J gave up 10 bases and V 0 bases, and 12 bases lay outside the gene matches. Germline CDR1 and CDR2: SGHRS and YFSETQ. This CDR3 is CASSLDGDSMLDYTF. CDR3 sequence (DNA): TGCGCCAGCAGCTTGGATGGGGACAGCATGTTGGACTACACCTTC.

This clone appeared a few times. The rearrangement joins TRBV2 to TRBJ2-1; TRBD2 agrees at 7 bases. Per germline, CDR1 SNHLY and CDR2 FYNNEI. This CDR3 is 17 amino acids long. Unmatched junction bases numbered 12, after V lost 6 bases and J lost 1 base. The CDR3 loop is CASSKGVSGWSYNEQFF. For the CDR3, the DNA is TGTGCCAGCAGCAAAGGGGTTAGCGGGTGGTCCTACAATGAGCAGTTCTTC.

V is TRBV19 and J is TRBJ2-2; TRBD2 matches 11 bases. With V trimmed by 2 bases and J by 5 bases, 19 bases remained unmatched. CDR3 size: 21 residues. The germline V gene encodes CDR1 LNHDA and CDR2 SQIVND (reference sequence). CDR3: CASSIWLAGGPPFEVTGELFF. The DNA for the CDR3 is TGTGCCAGTAGTATATGGCTAGCGGGGGGCCCACCTTTCGAAGTGACCGGGGAGCTGTTTTTT. The full variable domain, in which reference TRBV19 and TRBJ2-2 provide the parts outside the CDR3, is DGGITQSPKYLFRKEGQNVTLSCEQNLNHDAMYWYRQDPGQGLRLIYYSQIVNDFQKGDIAEGYSVSREKKESFPLTVTSAQKNPTAFYLCASSIWLAGGPPFEVTGELFFGEGSRLTVL.

The chain recombines TRBV4-3 with TRBJ2-3; D unresolved. Per germline, CDR1 LGHNA and CDR2 YSLEER. V lost 1 base and J lost 6, with 14 bases in between. The CDR3 has 15 residues. DNA of the CDR3: TGCGCCAGCAGCCAAGCCCCCCACCGCCGGGATACGCAGTATTTT. Encoded protein: CASSQAPHRRDTQYF.

The chain employs TRBV19 and TRBJ2-1; 13 positions agree with TRBD2. Germline values: CDR1 LNHDA, CDR2 SQIVND (reference sequence). The CDR3 has 16 amino acids. Trimming at V came to 5 bases and at J to 2 bases, leaving 3 bases not matched to a gene. The CDR3 protein is CASSSLAGGAYNEQFF. The CDR3 DNA reads TGTGCCAGTAGTTCACTAGCGGGAGGGGCCTACAATGAGCAGTTCTTC.

Only one count was recorded for this clone. The chain combines TRBV28 with TRBJ1-2; no reliable D call. The CDR3 is 13 amino acids. Germline V CDR1 and CDR2: MDHEN, SYDVKM. Trimming left V 4 bases short and J 7 bases short, with 13 bases between. The CDR3 nucleotides are TGTGCCAGCAGTTCGGGGAGAGGGTTTGGCTACACCTTC. The encoded protein is CASSSGRGFGYTF.

The rearrangement links TRBV7-8 to TRBJ1-2, with D unresolved. Germline V lookup: CDR1 SGHVS, CDR2 FQNEAQ. This CDR3 contains 16 residues. V gave up 5 bases and J gave up 0 bases, with 16 bases separating them. CDR3 DNA sequence: TGTGCCAGCAGCGAATATGGGCAGCAAGCTAACTATGGCTACACCTTC. The encoded protein is CASSEYGQQANYGYTF.

The chain couples TRBV15 to TRBJ1-4, with 9 bases fitting TRBD1. V was pared by 5 bases and J by 8 bases, with 9 bases of the junction left unmatched. Germline CDR1 and CDR2: LNHNV and YYDKDF (reference sequence). The CDR3 has 15 residues. CDR3: CATSRGTGNGEKLFF. The CDR3 DNA reads as TGTGCCACCAGCCGTGGGACAGGGAATGGAGAAAAACTGTTTTTT.

This chain joins TRBV7-9 and TRBJ2-2, with D maybe TRBD1 (6 bases). V lost 5 bases, J lost 3 bases, and 25 bases lay in between. CDR3 length equals 19 residues. Germline values: CDR1 SEHNR, CDR2 FQNEAQ (reference sequence). The CDR3 nucleotides are TGTGCCAGCAGCACGAAACAGACAGGCGGGCGAGTTGACACCGGGGAGCTGTTTTTT. It yields the protein CASSTKQTGGRVDTGELFF.

This sequence joins TRBV6-1 and TRBJ2-1; D gene unclear. The V end was cut by 2 bases, the J end by 4 bases, with 15 bases between. Germline assignment: CDR1 MNHNS and CDR2 SASEGT. The CDR3 is 16 residues long. DNA of the CDR3: TGTGCCAGCAGTGAAAGTGGTCTGCCACTTTACAATGAGCAGTTCTTC. Protein: CASSESGLPLYNEQFF.

The J gene is TRBJ1-6, the V gene TRBV30, with 8 bases that match TRBD1. The ends lost 5 bases at V and 5 bases at J; junction bases unmatched: 8. The germline V gene encodes CDR1 GTSNPN and CDR2 SVGIG (reference sequence). This CDR3 contains 15 residues. CDR3 coding DNA: TGTGCCTGGGGTAAAGACAGGGGTAATAATTCACCCCTCCACTTT. Encoded protein: CAWGKDRGNNSPLHF.

This rearrangement joins TRBV5-1 to TRBJ1-4; D not resolved. The CDR3 runs 12 residues. V was cut by 3 bases and J by 8 bases, with 8 bases left in between. The V gene's germline CDR1 is SGHRS and CDR2 YFSETQ. The CDR3 protein is CASSSNREKLFF. CDR3 in DNA: TGCGCCAGCAGCTCAAACCGGGAAAAACTGTTTTTT.

The chain combines TRBV7-3 with TRBJ2-3, with 11 bases identical to TRBD2. V shed 5 bases and J 4 bases; nucleotides not matched to a gene: 8. Germline loops: CDR1 SGHTA, CDR2 FQGTGA. This CDR3 region has 16 residues. For the CDR3, the DNA is TGTGCCAGCAGCCGTAGCGGGAGGGCCGAAGCAGATACGCAGTATTTT. It is translated as CASSRSGRAEADTQYF.

V and J are TRBV6-1 and TRBJ2-5; D is perhaps TRBD1 (5 bases). The CDR3 runs to 14 residues. V dropped 5 bases and J dropped 3 bases, with 13 bases sitting between them. Germline V CDR1 and CDR2: MNHNS, SASEGT. The CDR3 DNA follows: TGTGCCAGCAGTATCCGGACAAGTGAAGAGACCCAGTACTTC. It translates to CASSIRTSEETQYF.

The rearrangement joins TRBV5-1 to TRBJ1-2; D gene uncertain. Trimming pared 3 bases from V and 6 bases from J, leaving 12 bases between. Per the germline V gene, CDR1 is SGHRS and CDR2 is YFSETQ. This CDR3 contains 13 residues. DNA of the CDR3: TGCGCCAGCAGCTCTCACGAGTATGATGGCTACACCTTC. This encodes CASSSHEYDGYTF.

This clone was detected once. The chain employs TRBV6-1 and TRBJ2-7, with 8 bases identical to TRBD2. Germline CDR1 is MNHNS and CDR2 is SASEGT. The CDR3 sequence is 15 residues long. Unmatched junction bases numbered 9, after V lost 4 bases and J lost 4 bases. The CDR3 protein is CASSARGTRGYEQYF. The CDR3 nucleotides read TGTGCCAGCAGTGCGAGGGGGACTAGAGGGTACGAGCAGTACTTC.